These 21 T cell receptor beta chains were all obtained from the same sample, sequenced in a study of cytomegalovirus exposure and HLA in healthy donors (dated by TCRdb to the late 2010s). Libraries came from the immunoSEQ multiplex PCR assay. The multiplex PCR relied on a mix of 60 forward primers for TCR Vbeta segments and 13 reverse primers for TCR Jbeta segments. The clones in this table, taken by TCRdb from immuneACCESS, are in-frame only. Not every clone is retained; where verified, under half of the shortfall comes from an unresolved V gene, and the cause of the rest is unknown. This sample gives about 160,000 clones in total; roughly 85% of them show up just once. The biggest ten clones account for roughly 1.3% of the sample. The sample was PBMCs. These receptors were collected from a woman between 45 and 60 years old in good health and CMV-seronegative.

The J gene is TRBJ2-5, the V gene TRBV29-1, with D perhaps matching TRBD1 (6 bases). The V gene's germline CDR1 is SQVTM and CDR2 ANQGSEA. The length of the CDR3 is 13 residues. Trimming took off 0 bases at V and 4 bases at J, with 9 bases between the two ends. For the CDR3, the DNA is TGCAGCGTTGAAGATCTCAGGGGAGAGACCCAGTACTTC. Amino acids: CSVEDLRGETQYF.

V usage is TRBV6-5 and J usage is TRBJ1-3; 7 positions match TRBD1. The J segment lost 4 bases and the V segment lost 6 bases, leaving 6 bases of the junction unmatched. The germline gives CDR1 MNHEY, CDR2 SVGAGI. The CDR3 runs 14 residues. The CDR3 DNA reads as TGTGCCAGCAGAACGACAGGGAGAGGAAACACCATATATTTT. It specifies CASRTTGRGNTIYF.

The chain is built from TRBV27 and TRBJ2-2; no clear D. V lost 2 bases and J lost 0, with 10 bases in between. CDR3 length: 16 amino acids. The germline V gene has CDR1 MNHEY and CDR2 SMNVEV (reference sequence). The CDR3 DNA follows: TGTGCCAGCAGTTTAGTGGGTCTAGCGAACACCGGGGAGCTGTTTTTT. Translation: CASSLVGLANTGELFF.

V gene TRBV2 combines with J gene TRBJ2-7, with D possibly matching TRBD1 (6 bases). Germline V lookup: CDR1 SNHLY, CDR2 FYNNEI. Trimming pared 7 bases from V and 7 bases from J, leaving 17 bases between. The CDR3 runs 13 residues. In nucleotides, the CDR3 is TGTGCCAGCACATTAAGACAGGTTGAGGAGCAGTACTTC. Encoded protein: CASTLRQVEEQYF.

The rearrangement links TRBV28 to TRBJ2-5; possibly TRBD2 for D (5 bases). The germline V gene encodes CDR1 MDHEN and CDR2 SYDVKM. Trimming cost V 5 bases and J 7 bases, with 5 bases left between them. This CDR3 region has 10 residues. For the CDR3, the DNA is TGTGCCAGCAGTCGGGGGACCCAGTACTTC. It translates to CASSRGTQYF.

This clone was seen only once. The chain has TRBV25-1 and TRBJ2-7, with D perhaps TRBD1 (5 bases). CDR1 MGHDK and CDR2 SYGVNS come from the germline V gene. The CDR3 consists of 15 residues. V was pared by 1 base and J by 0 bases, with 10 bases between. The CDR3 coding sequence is TGTGCCAGCAGTGAATGGAGACAGAGCTCCTACGAGCAGTACTTC. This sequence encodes CASSEWRQSSYEQYF.

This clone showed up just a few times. The DNA for the CDR3 is TGTGCCAGAAGCGTAGCCCCGGGGGGCAGGGCGACAGATACGCAGTATTTT. It yields the protein CARSVAPGGRATDTQYF. The chain combines TRBV5-3 with TRBJ2-3, with D possibly TRBD2 on 7 matching bases. TRBV5-3 is filed as an ORF, its function uncertain. The V end was cut by 4 bases, the J end by 3 bases, with 21 bases between. This CDR3 contains 17 residues.

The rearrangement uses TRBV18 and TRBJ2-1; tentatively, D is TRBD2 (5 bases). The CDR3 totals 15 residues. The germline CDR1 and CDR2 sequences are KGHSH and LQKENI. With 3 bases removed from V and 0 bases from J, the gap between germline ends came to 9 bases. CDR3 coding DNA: TGTGCCAGCTCACCGGAGCGGAGCTCCTACAATGAGCAGTTCTTC. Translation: CASSPERSSYNEQFF. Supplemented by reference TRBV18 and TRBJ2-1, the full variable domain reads NAGVMQNPRHLVRRRGQEARLRCSPMKGHSHVYWYRQLPEEGLKFMVYLQKENIIDESGMPKERFSAEFPKEGPSILRIQQVVRGDSAAYFCASSPERSSYNEQFFGPGTRLTVL.

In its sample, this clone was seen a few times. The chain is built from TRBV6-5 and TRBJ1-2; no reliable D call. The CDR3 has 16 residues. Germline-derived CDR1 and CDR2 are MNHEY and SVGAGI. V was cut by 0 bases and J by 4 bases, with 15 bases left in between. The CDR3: CASSYSSTAQGYGYTF. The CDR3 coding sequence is TGTGCCAGCAGTTACTCGAGTACAGCTCAAGGCTATGGCTACACCTTC.

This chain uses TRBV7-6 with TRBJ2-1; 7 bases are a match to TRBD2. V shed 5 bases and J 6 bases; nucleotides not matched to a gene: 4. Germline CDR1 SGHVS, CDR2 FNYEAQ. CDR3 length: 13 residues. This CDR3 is CASSQGLSNEQFF. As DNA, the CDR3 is TGTGCCAGCAGCCAGGGACTAAGCAATGAGCAGTTCTTC.

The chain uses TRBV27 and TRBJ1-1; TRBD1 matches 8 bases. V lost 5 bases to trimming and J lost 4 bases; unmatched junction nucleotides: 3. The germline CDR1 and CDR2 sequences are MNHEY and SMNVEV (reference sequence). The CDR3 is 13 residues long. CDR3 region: CASSTTGGTEAFF. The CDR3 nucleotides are TGTGCCAGCAGTACAACAGGGGGCACTGAAGCTTTCTTT.

The DNA for the CDR3 is TGTGCCAGTAAACCGAGGGGGACAGGGAACTACGAGCAGTACTTC. This codes for CASKPRGTGNYEQYF. This chain joins TRBV19 and TRBJ2-7, with 9 bases identical to TRBD1. Germline loops: CDR1 LNHDA, CDR2 SQIVND (reference sequence). This CDR3 has 15 amino acids. J gave up 3 bases and V 7 bases, and 10 bases lay outside the gene matches.

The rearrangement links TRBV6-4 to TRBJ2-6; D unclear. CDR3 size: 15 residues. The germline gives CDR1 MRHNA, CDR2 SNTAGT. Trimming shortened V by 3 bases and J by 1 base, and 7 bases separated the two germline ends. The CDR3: CASSEGGSGANVLTF. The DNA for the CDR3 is TGTGCCAGCAGTGAAGGCGGATCTGGGGCCAACGTCCTGACTTTC.

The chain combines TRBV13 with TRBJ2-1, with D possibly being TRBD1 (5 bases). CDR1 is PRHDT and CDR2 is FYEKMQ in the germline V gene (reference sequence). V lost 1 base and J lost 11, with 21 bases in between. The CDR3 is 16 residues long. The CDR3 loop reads CASSLEVREKGSKQFF. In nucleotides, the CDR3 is TGTGCCAGCAGCTTAGAAGTCAGGGAAAAGGGGTCAAAGCAGTTCTTC.

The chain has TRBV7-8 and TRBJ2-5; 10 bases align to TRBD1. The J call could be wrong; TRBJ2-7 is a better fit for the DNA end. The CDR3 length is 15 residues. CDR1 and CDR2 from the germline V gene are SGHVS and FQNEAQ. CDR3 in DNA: TGTGCCAGCAGCCTATCGGGGACAGGGGCGGACGAGCAGTACTTC. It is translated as CASSLSGTGADEQYF.

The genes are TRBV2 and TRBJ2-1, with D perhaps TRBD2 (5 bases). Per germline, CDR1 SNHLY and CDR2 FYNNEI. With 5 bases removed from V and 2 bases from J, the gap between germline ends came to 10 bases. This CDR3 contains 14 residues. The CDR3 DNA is TGTGCCAGCAGTTTTAGCGCTGCCTACAATGAGCAGTTCTTC. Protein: CASSFSAAYNEQFF.

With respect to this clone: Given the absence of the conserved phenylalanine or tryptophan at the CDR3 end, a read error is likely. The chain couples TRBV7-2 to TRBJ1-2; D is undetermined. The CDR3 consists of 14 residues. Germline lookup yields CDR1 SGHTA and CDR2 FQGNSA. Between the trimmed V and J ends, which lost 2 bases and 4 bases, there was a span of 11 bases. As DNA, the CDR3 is TGTGCCAGCAGCTTAATGAGGCAAGCCTATGGCTACACCCTC. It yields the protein CASSLMRQAYGYTL.

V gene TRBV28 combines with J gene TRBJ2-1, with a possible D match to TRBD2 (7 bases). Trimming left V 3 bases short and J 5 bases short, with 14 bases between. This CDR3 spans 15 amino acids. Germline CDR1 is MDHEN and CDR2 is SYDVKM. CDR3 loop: CASSLGGLGHNEQFF. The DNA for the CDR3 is TGTGCCAGCAGTTTGGGGGGGCTTGGGCACAATGAGCAGTTCTTC. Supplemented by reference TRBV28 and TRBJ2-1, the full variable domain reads DVKVTQSSRYLVKRTGEKVFLECVQDMDHENMFWYRQDPGLGLRLIYFSYDVKMKEKGDIPEGYSVSREKKERFSLILESASTNQTSMYLCASSLGGLGHNEQFFGPGTRLTVL.

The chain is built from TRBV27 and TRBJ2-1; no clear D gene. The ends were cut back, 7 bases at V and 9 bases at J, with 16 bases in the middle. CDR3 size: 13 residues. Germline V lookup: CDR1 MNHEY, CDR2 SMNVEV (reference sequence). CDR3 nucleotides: TGTGCCAGCACCATTCCCCTCGGCGGTGAGCAGTTCTTC. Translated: CASTIPLGGEQFF.

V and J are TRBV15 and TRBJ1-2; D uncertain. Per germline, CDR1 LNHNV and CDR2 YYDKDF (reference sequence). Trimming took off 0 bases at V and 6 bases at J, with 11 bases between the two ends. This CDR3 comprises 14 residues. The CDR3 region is CATSRDLYGDGYTF. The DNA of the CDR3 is TGTGCCACCAGCAGAGATCTCTATGGTGATGGCTACACCTTC.

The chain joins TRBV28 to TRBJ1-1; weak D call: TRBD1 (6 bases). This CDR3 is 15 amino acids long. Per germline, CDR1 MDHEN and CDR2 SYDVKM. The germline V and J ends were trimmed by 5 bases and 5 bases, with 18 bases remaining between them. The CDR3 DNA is TGTGCCAGCAGTGGGGGTATAGGGGGAGGGACTGAAGCTTTCTTT. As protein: CASSGGIGGGTEAFF.